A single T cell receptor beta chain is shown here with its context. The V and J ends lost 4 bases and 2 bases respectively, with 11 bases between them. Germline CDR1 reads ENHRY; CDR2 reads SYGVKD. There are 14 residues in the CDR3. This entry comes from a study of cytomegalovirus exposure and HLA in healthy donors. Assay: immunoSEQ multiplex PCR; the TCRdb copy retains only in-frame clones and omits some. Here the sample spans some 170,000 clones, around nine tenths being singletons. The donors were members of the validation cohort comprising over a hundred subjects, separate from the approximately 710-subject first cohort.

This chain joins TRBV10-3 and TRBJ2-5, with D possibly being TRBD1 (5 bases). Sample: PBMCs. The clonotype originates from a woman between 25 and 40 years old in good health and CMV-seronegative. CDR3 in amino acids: CAISGGRAQETQYF. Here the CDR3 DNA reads TGTGCCATCAGTGGCGGCAGGGCGCAAGAGACCCAGTACTTC.